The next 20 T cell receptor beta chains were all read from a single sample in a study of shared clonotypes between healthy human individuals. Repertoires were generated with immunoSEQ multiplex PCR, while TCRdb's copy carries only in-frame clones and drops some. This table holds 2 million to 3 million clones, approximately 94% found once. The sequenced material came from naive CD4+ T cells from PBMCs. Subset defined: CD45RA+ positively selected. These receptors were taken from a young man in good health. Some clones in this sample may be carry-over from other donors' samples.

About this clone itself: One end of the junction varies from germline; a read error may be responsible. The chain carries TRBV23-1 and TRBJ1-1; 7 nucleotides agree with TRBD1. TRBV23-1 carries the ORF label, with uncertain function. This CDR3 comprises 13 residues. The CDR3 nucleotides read TGCGCCAGCTTCTACCCGGGGGACAGCTCCGAAAGATTT. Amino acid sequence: CASFYPGDSSERF.

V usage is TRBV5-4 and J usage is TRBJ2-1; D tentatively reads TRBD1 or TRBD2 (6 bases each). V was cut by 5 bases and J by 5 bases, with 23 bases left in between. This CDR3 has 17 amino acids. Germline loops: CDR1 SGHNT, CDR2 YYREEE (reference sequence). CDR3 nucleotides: TGTGCCAGCAGTTCCTACCGCGGGACAAGCATTGACAATGAGCAGTTCTTC. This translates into CASSSYRGTSIDNEQFF. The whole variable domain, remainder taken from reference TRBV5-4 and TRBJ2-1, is ETGVTQSPTHLIKTRGQQVTLRCSSQSGHNTVSWYQQALGQGPQFIFQYYREEENGRGNFPPRFSGLQFPNYSSELNVNALELDDSALYLCASSSYRGTSIDNEQFFGPGTRLTVL.

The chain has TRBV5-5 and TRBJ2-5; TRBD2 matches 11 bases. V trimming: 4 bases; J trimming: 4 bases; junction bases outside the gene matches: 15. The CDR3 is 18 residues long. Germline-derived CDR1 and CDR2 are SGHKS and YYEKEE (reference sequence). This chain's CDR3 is CASSPLRVAGGRAETQYF. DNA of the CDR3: TGTGCCAGCAGCCCACTACGGGTAGCGGGAGGGAGGGCAGAGACCCAGTACTTC.

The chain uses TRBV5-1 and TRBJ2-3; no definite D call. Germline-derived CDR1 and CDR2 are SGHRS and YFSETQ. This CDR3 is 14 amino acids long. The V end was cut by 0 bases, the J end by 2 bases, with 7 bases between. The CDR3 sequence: CASSLASFTDTQYF. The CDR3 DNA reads TGCGCCAGCAGCTTGGCGTCCTTCACAGATACGCAGTATTTT.

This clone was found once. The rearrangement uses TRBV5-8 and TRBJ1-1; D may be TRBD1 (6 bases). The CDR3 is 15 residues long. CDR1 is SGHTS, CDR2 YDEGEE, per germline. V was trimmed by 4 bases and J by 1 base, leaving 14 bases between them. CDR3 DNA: TGTGCCAGCAGCCCACGAGGGACAACGAACACTGAAGCTTTCTTT. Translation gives CASSPRGTTNTEAFF. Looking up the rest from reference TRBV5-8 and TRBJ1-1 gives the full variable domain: EAGVTQSPTHLIKTRGQQATLRCSPISGHTSVYWYQQALGLGLQFLLWYDEGEERNRGNFPPRFSGRQFPNYSSELNVNALELEDSALYLCASSPRGTTNTEAFFGQGTRLTVV.

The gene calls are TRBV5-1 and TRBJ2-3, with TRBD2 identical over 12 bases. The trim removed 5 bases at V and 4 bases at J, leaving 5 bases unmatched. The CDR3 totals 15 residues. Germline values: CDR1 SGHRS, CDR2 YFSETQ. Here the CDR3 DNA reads TGCGCCAGCAGTCGACTAGCGGGAGTCCCAGATACGCAGTATTTT. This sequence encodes CASSRLAGVPDTQYF.

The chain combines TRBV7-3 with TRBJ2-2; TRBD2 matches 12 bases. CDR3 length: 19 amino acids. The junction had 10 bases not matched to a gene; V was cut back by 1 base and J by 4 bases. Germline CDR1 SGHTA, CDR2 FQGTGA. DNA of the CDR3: TGTGCCAGCAGCTTAATCGGTCCCCTAGCGGGAGGGCTCACCGGGGAGCTGTTTTTT. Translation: CASSLIGPLAGGLTGELFF. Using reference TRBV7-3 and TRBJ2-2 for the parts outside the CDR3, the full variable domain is GAGVSQTPSNKVTEKGKYVELRCDPISGHTALYWYRQSLGQGPEFLIYFQGTGAADDSGLPNDRFFAVRPEGSVSTLKIQRTERGDSAVYLCASSLIGPLAGGLTGELFFGEGSRLTVL.

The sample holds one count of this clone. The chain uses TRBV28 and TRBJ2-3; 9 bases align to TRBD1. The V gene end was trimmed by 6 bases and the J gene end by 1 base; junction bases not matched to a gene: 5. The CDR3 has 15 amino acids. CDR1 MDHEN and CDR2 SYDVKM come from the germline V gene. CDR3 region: CASSPRDRGTDTQYF. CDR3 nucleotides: TGTGCCAGCAGCCCCCGGGACAGGGGCACAGATACGCAGTATTTT.

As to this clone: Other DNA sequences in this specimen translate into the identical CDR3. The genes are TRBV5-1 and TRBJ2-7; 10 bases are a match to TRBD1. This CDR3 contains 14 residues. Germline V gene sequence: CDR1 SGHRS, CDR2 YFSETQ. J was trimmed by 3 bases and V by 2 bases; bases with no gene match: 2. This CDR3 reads CASSFGQGGYEQYF. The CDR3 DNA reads TGCGCCAGCAGCTTTGGACAGGGGGGCTACGAGCAGTACTTC.

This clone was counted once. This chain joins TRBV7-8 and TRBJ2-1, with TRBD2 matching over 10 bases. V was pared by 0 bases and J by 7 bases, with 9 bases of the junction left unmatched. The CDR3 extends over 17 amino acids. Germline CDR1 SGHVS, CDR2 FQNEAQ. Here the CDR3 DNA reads TGTGCCAGCAGCTTAGCGTATCGCAAGCGGGAGGGGAATGAGCAGTTCTTC. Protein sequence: CASSLAYRKREGNEQFF.

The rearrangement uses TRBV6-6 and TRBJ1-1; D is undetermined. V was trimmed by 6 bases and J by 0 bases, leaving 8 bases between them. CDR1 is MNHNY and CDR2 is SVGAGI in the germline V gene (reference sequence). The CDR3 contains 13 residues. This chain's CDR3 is CASRAPVNTEAFF. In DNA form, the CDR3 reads TGTGCCAGCAGGGCTCCAGTGAACACTGAAGCTTTCTTT.

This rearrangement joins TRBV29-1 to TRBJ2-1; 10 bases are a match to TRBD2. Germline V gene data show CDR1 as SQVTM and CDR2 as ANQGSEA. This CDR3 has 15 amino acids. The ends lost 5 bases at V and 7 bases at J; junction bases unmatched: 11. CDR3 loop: CSVYISGRSRNEQFF. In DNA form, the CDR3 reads TGCAGCGTTTACATTAGCGGGAGGAGTCGGAATGAGCAGTTCTTC.

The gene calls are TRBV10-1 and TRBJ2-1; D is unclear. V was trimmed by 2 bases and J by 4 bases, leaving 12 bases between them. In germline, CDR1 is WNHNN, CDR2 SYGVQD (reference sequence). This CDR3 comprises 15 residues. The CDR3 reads CASSEGQGSYNEQFF. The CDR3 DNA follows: TGCGCCAGCAGTGAGGGCCAAGGGTCTTACAATGAGCAGTTCTTC.

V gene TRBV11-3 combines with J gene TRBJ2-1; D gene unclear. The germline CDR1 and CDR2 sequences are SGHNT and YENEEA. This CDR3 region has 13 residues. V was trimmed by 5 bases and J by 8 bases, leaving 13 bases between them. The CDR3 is CASSPPAIDEQFF. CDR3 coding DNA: TGTGCCAGCAGCCCCCCGGCCATAGATGAGCAGTTCTTC.

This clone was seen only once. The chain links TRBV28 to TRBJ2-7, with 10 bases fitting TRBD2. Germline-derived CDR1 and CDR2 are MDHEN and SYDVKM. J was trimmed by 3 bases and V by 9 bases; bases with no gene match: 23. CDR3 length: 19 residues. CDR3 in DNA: TGTGCCAGGTCTTATTCATCATATTTCGGACTAGCGGTGAACTACGAGCAGTACTTC. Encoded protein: CARSYSSYFGLAVNYEQYF.

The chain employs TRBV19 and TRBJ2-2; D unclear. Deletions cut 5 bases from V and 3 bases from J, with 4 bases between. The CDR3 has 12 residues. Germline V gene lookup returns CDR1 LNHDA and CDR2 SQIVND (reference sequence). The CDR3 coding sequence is TGTGCCAGTAGTCTGGACACCGGGGAGCTGTTTTTT. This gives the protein CASSLDTGELFF.

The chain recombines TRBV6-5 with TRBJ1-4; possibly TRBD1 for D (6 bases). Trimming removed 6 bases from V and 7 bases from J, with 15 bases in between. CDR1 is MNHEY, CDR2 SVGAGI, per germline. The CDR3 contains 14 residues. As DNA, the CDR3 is TGTGCCAGCAGACCCTATACACAGGGTGAAAAACTGTTTTTT. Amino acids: CASRPYTQGEKLFF.

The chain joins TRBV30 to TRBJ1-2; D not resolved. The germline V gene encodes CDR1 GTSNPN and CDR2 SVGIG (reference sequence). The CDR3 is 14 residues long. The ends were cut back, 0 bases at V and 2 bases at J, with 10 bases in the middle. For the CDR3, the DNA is TGTGCCTGGAGTGTAAACGGGCCCAACTATGGCTACACCTTC. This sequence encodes CAWSVNGPNYGYTF.

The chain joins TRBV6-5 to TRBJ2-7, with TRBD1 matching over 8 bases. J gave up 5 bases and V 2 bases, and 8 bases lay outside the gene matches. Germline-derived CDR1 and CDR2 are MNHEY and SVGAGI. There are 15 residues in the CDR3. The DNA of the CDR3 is TGTGCCAGCAGTTACGCCGGCCAGGGGGCTCACGAGCAGTACTTC. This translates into CASSYAGQGAHEQYF.

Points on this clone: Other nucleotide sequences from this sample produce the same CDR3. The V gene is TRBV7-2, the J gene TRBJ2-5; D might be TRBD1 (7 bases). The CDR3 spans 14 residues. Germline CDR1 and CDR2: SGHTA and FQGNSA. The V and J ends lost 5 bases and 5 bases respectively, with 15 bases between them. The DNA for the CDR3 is TGTGCCAGCAGCCTAGGGGGCGCGGGGGAGACCCAGTACTTC. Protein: CASSLGGAGETQYF.